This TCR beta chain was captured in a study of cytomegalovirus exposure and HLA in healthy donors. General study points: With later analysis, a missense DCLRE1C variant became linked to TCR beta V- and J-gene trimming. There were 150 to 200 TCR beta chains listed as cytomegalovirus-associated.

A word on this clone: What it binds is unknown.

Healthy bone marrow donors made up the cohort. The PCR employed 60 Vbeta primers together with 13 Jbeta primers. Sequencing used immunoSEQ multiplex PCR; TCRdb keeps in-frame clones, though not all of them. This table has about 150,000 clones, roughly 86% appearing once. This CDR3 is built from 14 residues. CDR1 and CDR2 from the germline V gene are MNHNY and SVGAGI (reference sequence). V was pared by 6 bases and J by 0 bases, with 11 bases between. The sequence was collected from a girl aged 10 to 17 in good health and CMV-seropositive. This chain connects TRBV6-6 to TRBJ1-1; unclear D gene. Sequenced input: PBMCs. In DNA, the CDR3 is TGTGCCAGCAGAACCGAGGGTATGAACACTGAAGCTTTCTTT. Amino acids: CASRTEGMNTEAFF.